This T cell receptor (beta chain) was retrieved from a study of blood T cell repertoires in COVID-19. Whole-study context: Sites across the United States, Italy and Spain contributed samples from acute and convalescent COVID-19.

This CDR3 spans 15 amino acids. Germline V gene lookup returns CDR1 KGHSH and CDR2 LQKENI. The J segment lost 2 bases and the V segment lost 3 bases, leaving 1 base of the junction unmatched. Donors in Cohort 3 counted as recovered after two negative PCRs, clearance, or symptom resolution. Of note for this clone: At the DNA level, this CDR3 is encoded by other sequences in the same sample as well.

Study processing details: How many nucleated cells were present was estimated from reference gene primer amplification. Produced via immunoSEQ multiplex PCR; TCRdb's table is partial and in-frame only. The V and J calls and clone size are taken from that table; D and trimming were inferred from the DNA. Among 250,000 to 300,000 clones, 75% to 90% were seen once, and the ten largest hold 1.7%. The chain is built from TRBV18 and TRBJ1-1; 12 nucleotides agree with TRBD1. Sequencing input: PBMCs or T cells enriched from blood (not recorded which). This clonotype was sampled from a middle-aged woman who had recovered from COVID-19. This CDR3 reads CASSPGTGGNTEAFF. For the CDR3, the DNA is TGTGCCAGCTCACCGGGGACAGGGGGCAACACTGAAGCTTTCTTT.